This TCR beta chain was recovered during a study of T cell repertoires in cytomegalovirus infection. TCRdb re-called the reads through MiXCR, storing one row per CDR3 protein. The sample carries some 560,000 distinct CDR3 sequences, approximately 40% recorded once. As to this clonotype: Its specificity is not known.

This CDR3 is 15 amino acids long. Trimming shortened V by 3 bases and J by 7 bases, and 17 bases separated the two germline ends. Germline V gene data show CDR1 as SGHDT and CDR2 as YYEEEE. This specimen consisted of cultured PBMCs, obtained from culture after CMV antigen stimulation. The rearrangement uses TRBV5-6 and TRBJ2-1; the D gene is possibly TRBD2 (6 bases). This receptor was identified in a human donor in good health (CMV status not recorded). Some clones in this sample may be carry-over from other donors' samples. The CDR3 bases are TGTGCCAGCAGCTCAAACCCGCGGGAAGCGAATGAGCAGTTCTTC. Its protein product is CASSSNPREANEQFF.